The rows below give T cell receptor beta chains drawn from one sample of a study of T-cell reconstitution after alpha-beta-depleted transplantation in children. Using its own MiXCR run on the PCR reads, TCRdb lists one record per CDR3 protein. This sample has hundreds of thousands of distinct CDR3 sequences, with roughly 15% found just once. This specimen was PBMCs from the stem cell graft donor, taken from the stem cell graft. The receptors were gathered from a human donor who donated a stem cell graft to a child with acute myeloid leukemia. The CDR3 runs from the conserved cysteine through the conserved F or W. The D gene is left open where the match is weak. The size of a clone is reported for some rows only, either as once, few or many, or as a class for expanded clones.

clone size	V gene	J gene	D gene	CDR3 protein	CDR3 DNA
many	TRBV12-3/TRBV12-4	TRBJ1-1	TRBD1	CASSARQGRTEAFF	TGTGCCAGCAGTGCCCGACAGGGACGTACTGAAGCTTTCTTT
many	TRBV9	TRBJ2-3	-	CASSARSQLRSTDTQYF	TGTGCCAGCAGCGCCCGATCACAGCTACGTAGCACAGATACGCAGTATTTT
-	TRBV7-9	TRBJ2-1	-	CASSLVRAGSGNEQFF	TGTGCCAGCAGCTTAGTAAGGGCAGGGTCGGGCAATGAGCAGTTCTTC
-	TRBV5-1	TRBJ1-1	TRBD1	CASSPGGPGTEAFF	TGCGCCAGCAGCCCAGGGGGCCCGGGCACTGAAGCTTTCTTT
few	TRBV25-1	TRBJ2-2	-	CASSEPTEVGELFF	TGTGCCAGCAGTGAACCGACAGAAGTCGGGGAGCTGTTTTTT
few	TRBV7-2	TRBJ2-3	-	CASSLDQGSTDTQYF	TGTGCCAGCAGCTTAGATCAGGGAAGCACAGATACGCAGTATTTT
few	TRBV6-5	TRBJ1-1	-	CASSSPDSAGEAFF	TGTGCCAGCAGTTCCCCGGACAGCGCCGGTGAAGCTTTCTTT
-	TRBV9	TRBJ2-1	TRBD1	CASSYMDRGDLINNEQFF	TGTGCCAGTTCTTATATGGACAGGGGGGACCTGATCAACAATGAGCAGTTCTTC
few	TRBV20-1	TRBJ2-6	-	CSARDLVPRSSGANVLTF	TGCAGTGCTAGAGATCTTGTCCCCCGGAGCTCTGGGGCCAACGTCCTGACTTTC
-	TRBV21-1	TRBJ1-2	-	CASKKGLQGEGYTF	TGTGCCAGCAAAAAGGGGCTCCAGGGTGAAGGCTACACCTTC
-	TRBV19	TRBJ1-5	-	CASSIGAASHQPQHF	TGTGCCAGTAGTATAGGGGCAGCTTCCCATCAGCCCCAGCATTTT
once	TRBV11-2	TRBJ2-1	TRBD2	CASSSISGPVYNEQFF	TGTGCCAGCAGCTCAATTAGCGGGCCGGTCTACAATGAGCAGTTCTTC
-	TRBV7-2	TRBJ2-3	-	CASSSGTVDTQYF	TGTGCCAGCAGCTCCGGTACGGTAGATACGCAGTATTTT
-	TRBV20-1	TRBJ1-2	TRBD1	CSASPGGQGIGYTF	TGCAGTGCTTCCCCCGGGGGACAGGGAATAGGCTACACCTTC
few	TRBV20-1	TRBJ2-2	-	CSASVPRSLRTTGELFF	TGCAGTGCTAGTGTTCCTCGCTCCCTCAGGACTACAGGGGAGCTGTTTTTT
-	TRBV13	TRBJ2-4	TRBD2	CASSPPHRGLVLAGSIAKNIQYF	TGTGCCAGCAGCCCTCCCCACAGGGGCTTGGTGCTAGCGGGGTCCATAGCCAAAAACATTCAGTACTTC
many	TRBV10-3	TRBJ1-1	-	CAIKEGQGTEAFF	TGTGCCATCAAGGAGGGGCAGGGCACTGAAGCTTTCTTT
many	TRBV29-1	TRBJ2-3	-	CSAGRGGPTDTQYF	TGCAGCGCCGGGCGCGGGGGCCCCACAGATACGCAGTATTTT
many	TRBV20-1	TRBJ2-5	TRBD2	CSARDRLAGIQETQYF	TGCAGTGCTAGAGATCGATTAGCGGGGATCCAAGAGACCCAGTACTTC
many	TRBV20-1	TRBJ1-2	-	CSAKVAPDGVWNYGYTF	TGCAGTGCTAAGGTGGCTCCGGACGGAGTCTGGAATTATGGCTACACCTTC
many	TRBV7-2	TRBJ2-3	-	CASTDQFGDTQYF	TGTGCCAGCACCGATCAATTTGGAGATACGCAGTATTTT
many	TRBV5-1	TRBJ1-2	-	CASSSGGQQQEGYTF	TGCGCCAGCAGCTCCGGGGGGCAGCAGCAGGAAGGCTACACCTTC
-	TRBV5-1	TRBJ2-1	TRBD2	CASSLPLIAGGPGEQFF	TGCGCCAGCAGCTTACCACTTATAGCGGGGGGGCCCGGTGAGCAGTTCTTC
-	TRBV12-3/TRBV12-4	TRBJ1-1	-	CASAGFVNTEAFF	TGTGCCAGCGCAGGGTTTGTGAACACTGAAGCTTTCTTT
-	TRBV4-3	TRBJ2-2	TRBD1	CASSQLPGQANTGELFF	TGCGCCAGCAGCCAACTGCCGGGACAGGCTAACACCGGGGAGCTGTTTTTT
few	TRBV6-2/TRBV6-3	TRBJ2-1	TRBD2	CASSYSTSGGRSRYNEQFF	TGTGCCAGCAGTTACTCCACTAGCGGGGGGAGGTCTCGCTACAATGAGCAGTTCTTC
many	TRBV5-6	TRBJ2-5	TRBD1	CASSLEGQGASQETQYF	TGTGCCAGCAGCTTGGAGGGGCAGGGGGCGAGTCAAGAGACCCAGTACTTC
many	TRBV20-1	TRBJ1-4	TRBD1	CSASFGTGDEKLFF	TGCAGTGCTAGCTTCGGGACAGGGGATGAAAAACTGTTTTTT
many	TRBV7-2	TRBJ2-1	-	CASSPRANYNEQFF	TGTGCCAGCAGCCCCCGGGCAAACTACAATGAGCAGTTCTTC
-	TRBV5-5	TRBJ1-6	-	CAGPRESSYNSPLHF	TGTGCCGGTCCGAGAGAGAGCTCCTATAATTCACCCCTCCACTTT
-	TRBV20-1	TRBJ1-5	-	CSAPWEGNQPQHF	TGCAGTGCCCCTTGGGAGGGCAATCAGCCCCAGCATTTT
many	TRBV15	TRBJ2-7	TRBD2	CATSTLTSGGAREQYF	TGTGCCACCAGCACTCTGACTAGCGGGGGGGCGCGGGAGCAGTACTTC
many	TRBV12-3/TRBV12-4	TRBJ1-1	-	CASRPGHTMNTEAFF	TGTGCCAGCAGGCCGGGACATACAATGAACACTGAAGCTTTCTTT
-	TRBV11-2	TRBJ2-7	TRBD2	CASSPVAGLSDEQYF	TGTGCCAGCAGCCCAGTAGCGGGATTAAGCGACGAGCAGTACTTC
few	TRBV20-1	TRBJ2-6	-	CSARPTGPSANVLTF	TGCAGTGCTAGACCGACAGGCCCAAGTGCCAACGTCCTGACTTTC
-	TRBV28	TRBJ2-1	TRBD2	CASRSGTSGGAGYNEQFF	TGTGCCAGCAGGTCCGGGACTAGCGGGGGGGCCGGCTACAATGAGCAGTTCTTC
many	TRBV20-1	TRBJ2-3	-	CSARRDSRPTDTQYF	TGCAGTGCTCGACGGGACTCTAGGCCGACAGATACGCAGTATTTT
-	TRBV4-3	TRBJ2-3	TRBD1	CASSPGDRATDTQYF	TGCGCCAGCAGCCCGGGGGACAGGGCCACAGATACGCAGTATTTT
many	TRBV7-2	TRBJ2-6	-	CASSYRPSGANVLTF	TGTGCCAGCAGCTACCGACCTTCTGGGGCCAACGTCCTGACTTTC
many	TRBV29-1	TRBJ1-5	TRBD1	CSVHTGGSNQPQHF	TGCAGCGTCCACACAGGGGGTAGCAATCAGCCCCAGCATTTT
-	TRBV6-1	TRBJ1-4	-	CASSRWTDENEKLFF	TGTGCCAGCAGTCGATGGACAGATGAGAATGAAAAACTGTTTTTT
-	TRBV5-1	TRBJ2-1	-	CASSGQPYSYNEQFF	TGCGCCAGCAGCGGGCAGCCCTACTCCTACAATGAGCAGTTCTTC
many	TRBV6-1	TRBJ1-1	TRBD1	CASSFDREDTEAFF	TGTGCCAGCAGCTTCGACAGGGAGGACACTGAAGCTTTCTTT
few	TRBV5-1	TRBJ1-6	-	CASNVGDNSPLHF	TGCGCCAGCAATGTCGGTGATAATTCACCCCTCCACTTT
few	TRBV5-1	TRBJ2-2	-	CASSLEARPTGELFF	TGCGCCAGCAGCTTGGAGGCCAGGCCAACCGGGGAGCTGTTTTTT